A single sample is the source of the 25 T cell receptor beta chains below, sequenced in a study of identical twins. TCRdb ran MiXCR on the 5' RACE reads and lists one entry per CDR3 protein. The profile shows 1.5 million to 2 million distinct CDR3 sequences, less than 40% of them singletons. The specimen sequenced was cord blood. The receptors were gathered from a newborn girl in good health.

This clonotype was recorded a few times. The junction departs from germline at one end; a sequencing error may be responsible. This chain uses TRBV2 with TRBJ2-1, with TRBD2 matching 11 bases. The CDR3 is made up of 15 amino acids. Germline assignment: CDR1 SNHLY and CDR2 FYNNEI. The CDR3: CVSSGASGGLNEQFF. As DNA, the CDR3 is TGTGTCAGCAGTGGGGCTAGCGGGGGGCTGAATGAGCAGTTCTTC.

The chain links TRBV3-1 to TRBJ2-5; D may be TRBD1 or TRBD2 (5 bases each). V was clipped by 2 bases and J by 11 bases, with 18 bases between them. Germline-derived CDR1 and CDR2 are LGHDT and YNNKEL (reference sequence). This CDR3 spans 14 amino acids. CDR3 in DNA: TGTGCCAGCAGCCAACGGTGGGACCCCTACGGGCAGTACTTC. Amino acid sequence: CASSQRWDPYGQYF.

This clonotype was found a few times. The chain couples TRBV4-1 to TRBJ1-2, with 9 nucleotides matching TRBD1. V lost 6 bases, J lost 5 bases, and 13 bases stayed unmatched. The germline CDR1 and CDR2 sequences are MGHRA and YSYEKL. CDR3 length: 16 amino acids. The CDR3 protein is CASRSAGTGNSYGYTF. The CDR3 coding sequence is TGCGCCAGCAGGTCCGCCGGGACAGGGAACTCTTATGGCTACACCTTC.

This clonotype turned up a few times. The chain is built from TRBV2 and TRBJ2-7; TRBD2 aligns across 8 bases. Losses at the gene ends were 4 bases for V and 2 bases for J; bases not matched to a gene: 7. CDR3 length: 15 amino acids. Germline V lookup: CDR1 SNHLY, CDR2 FYNNEI. CDR3 DNA: TGTGCCAGCAGTGGGCGAAGCGGGGGACCCTACGAGCAGTACTTC. Translation: CASSGRSGGPYEQYF.

The rearrangement uses TRBV4-2 and TRBJ2-1; TRBD1 aligns across 8 bases. From germline, CDR1 is LGHNA and CDR2 YNFKEQ. The CDR3 has 17 amino acids. V gave up 1 base and J gave up 1 base; unmatched junction bases: 6. CDR3 residues: CASSQGVTGGSYNEQFF. The CDR3 nucleotides are TGTGCCAGCAGCCAAGGGGTCACAGGGGGTTCCTACAATGAGCAGTTCTTC.

This chain links TRBV20-1 with TRBJ2-5; possible D gene TRBD2, 6 bases. Germline lookup yields CDR1 DFQATT and CDR2 SNEGSKA (reference sequence). The CDR3 spans 13 residues. Trimming took off 5 bases at V and 4 bases at J, with 14 bases between the two ends. The CDR3 sequence: CSAPLARRETQYF. CDR3 bases: TGCAGTGCTCCGCTAGCGAGAAGAGAGACCCAGTACTTC.

In this sample, this clonotype turned up a few times. V is TRBV4-2 and J is TRBJ2-3; 9 bases map to TRBD2. The germline V gene has CDR1 LGHNA and CDR2 YNFKEQ. Trimming cost V 1 base and J 2 bases; bases outside gene matches: 7. This CDR3 spans 17 amino acids. Here the CDR3 DNA reads TGTGCCAGCAGCCAAGGGGTAGCGGGGGACTCCACAGATACGCAGTATTTT. It encodes CASSQGVAGDSTDTQYF.

V gene TRBV5-1 combines with J gene TRBJ2-5, with 7 positions matching TRBD2. This CDR3 is 15 amino acids long. CDR1 SGHRS and CDR2 YFSETQ come from the germline V gene. The J segment lost 2 bases and the V segment lost 4 bases, leaving 8 bases of the junction unmatched. The CDR3 DNA reads TGCGCCAGCAGCCCAAGGACTAGGCCGCAAGAGACCCAGTACTTC. The encoded protein is CASSPRTRPQETQYF. The full variable domain, completed using reference TRBV5-1 and TRBJ2-5, is KAGVTQTPRYLIKTRGQQVTLSCSPISGHRSVSWYQQTPGQGLQFLFEYFSETQRNKGNFPGRFSGRQFSNSRSEMNVSTLELGDSALYLCASSPRTRPQETQYFGPGTRLLVL.

The V and J genes are TRBV5-1 and TRBJ2-1; 8 bases line up with TRBD2. V shed 4 bases and J 5 bases; nucleotides not matched to a gene: 11. The CDR3 is 16 amino acids. The germline V gene has CDR1 SGHRS and CDR2 YFSETQ. The CDR3 loop reads CASSRDGLAVDNEQFF. The CDR3 nucleotides are TGCGCCAGCAGCCGAGACGGACTAGCTGTAGACAATGAGCAGTTCTTC.

The CDR3 is CATSDFSPGLAVDYNEQFF. CDR3 bases: TGTGCCACCAGTGATTTTAGCCCCGGGCTAGCGGTAGACTACAATGAGCAGTTCTTC. The chain joins TRBV24-1 to TRBJ2-1, with TRBD2 identical over 7 bases. The germline gives CDR1 KGHDR, CDR2 SFDVKD. Losses at the gene ends were 1 base for V and 3 bases for J; bases not matched to a gene: 14. The CDR3 covers 19 residues.

Note on this clonotype: This may be a read error: a much more frequent sequence differs by one nucleotide. The chain employs TRBV29-1 and TRBJ2-1; D remains unclear. The V end lost 4 bases, the J end lost 10 bases, and 14 bases lay between the germline ends. The CDR3 runs 12 residues. In germline, CDR1 is SQVTM, CDR2 ANQGSEA. CDR3 in amino acids: CSVGRSSYEQFF. The CDR3 nucleotides are TGCAGCGTTGGTCGGAGCTCCTACGAGCAGTTCTTC.

In this sample, this clonotype turned up a few times. CDR3: CAIRTGDGKQYF. In nucleotides, the CDR3 is TGTGCCATCAGAACAGGGGACGGGAAGCAGTACTTC. The J gene is TRBJ2-7, the V gene TRBV10-3, with TRBD1 matching 7 bases. The CDR3 has 12 residues. Germline V lookup: CDR1 ENHRY, CDR2 SYGVKD. The V gene end was trimmed by 6 bases and the J gene end by 8 bases; junction bases not matched to a gene: 7.

Only a few counts were recorded for this clonotype. The chain's CDR3 is CASSLALQPQHF. As DNA, the CDR3 is TGTGCCAGCAGCTTAGCACTCCAGCCCCAGCATTTT. This chain links TRBV7-8 with TRBJ1-5; D uncertain. V was shortened by 0 bases and J by 7 bases, with 4 bases between the two germline ends. The germline gives CDR1 SGHVS, CDR2 FQNEAQ. The CDR3 is made up of 12 amino acids.

This rearrangement joins TRBV28 to TRBJ2-1; no clear D gene. V was clipped by 7 bases and J by 1 base, with 8 bases between them. CDR3 size: 13 residues. CDR1 and CDR2 from the germline V gene are MDHEN and SYDVKM. The CDR3: CASTMRSYNEQFF. The CDR3, as DNA: TGTGCCAGCACCATGAGGTCCTACAATGAGCAGTTCTTC.

This clonotype was observed a few times. V and J are TRBV9 and TRBJ2-5; the match to TRBD1 covers 8 bases. This CDR3 contains 16 residues. The V segment lost 0 bases and the J segment 4 bases; nucleotides outside the gene matches: 8. The germline V gene encodes CDR1 SGDLS and CDR2 YYNGEE. The CDR3, as DNA: TGTGCCAGCAGCGTAGGGTCAGGGGGCATCGGAGAGACCCAGTACTTC. It specifies CASSVGSGGIGETQYF. The full variable domain, with the rest looked up from reference TRBV9 and TRBJ2-5, is DSGVTQTPKHLITATGQRVTLRCSPRSGDLSVYWYQQSLDQGLQFLIQYYNGEERAKGNILERFSAQQFPDLHSELNLSSLELGDSALYFCASSVGSGGIGETQYFGPGTRLLVL.

The table lists this clonotype with a few counts. The gene calls are TRBV6-1 and TRBJ1-6; 8 bases are a match to TRBD1. The junction had 10 bases not matched to a gene; V was cut back by 2 bases and J by 7 bases. Per the germline V gene, CDR1 is MNHNS and CDR2 is SASEGT. The CDR3 is made up of 17 amino acids. The DNA for the CDR3 is TGTGCCAGCAGTGAAACTACCGGGACAGGCGCCAATTCACCCCTCCACTTT. It encodes CASSETTGTGANSPLHF.

Comment on this clonotype: The junction differs from germline at one of its ends, possibly a read error. CDR3 sequence reads: CAARESGGTDTQYF. The CDR3 bases are TGTGCCGCCAGGGAGAGCGGAGGGACAGATACGCAGTATTTT. The rearrangement uses TRBV24-1 and TRBJ2-3; a possible D gene is TRBD2 (6 bases). CDR1 KGHDR and CDR2 SFDVKD come from the germline V gene. The CDR3 length is 14 residues.

This clonotype was counted a few times. The chain uses TRBV6-1 and TRBJ2-5; D remains ambiguous. The CDR3 totals 13 residues. V lost 2 bases and J 0 bases, leaving 4 bases between the germline ends. Looked up from germline, CDR1 is MNHNS and CDR2 is SASEGT. In DNA form, the CDR3 reads TGTGCCAGCAGTGAATGGGACCAAGAGACCCAGTACTTC. It translates to CASSEWDQETQYF.

The CDR3 bases are TGTGCCAGCAGCCAAGCCAGGAAAGCAGGGACTAGCGGGAGGGCCTCCTACAATGAGCAGTTCTTC. Encoded protein: CASSQARKAGTSGRASYNEQFF. The chain is built from TRBV4-2 and TRBJ2-1; TRBD2 matches 16 bases. After removal of 1 base from V and 0 bases from J, the junction contained 12 bases not matched to a gene. Germline lookup yields CDR1 LGHNA and CDR2 YNFKEQ. There are 22 residues in the CDR3.

This chain uses TRBV5-1 with TRBJ2-4; the D is unclear. Germline V gene lookup returns CDR1 SGHRS and CDR2 YFSETQ. This CDR3 comprises 15 residues. The V gene lost 2 bases and the J gene lost 0 bases, with 9 bases spanning the gap. This chain's CDR3 is CASSFLGSAKNIQYF. The CDR3 DNA sequence: TGCGCCAGCAGCTTCTTAGGATCAGCCAAAAACATTCAGTACTTC. Full variable domain (outside the CDR3, taken from reference TRBV5-1 and TRBJ2-4): KAGVTQTPRYLIKTRGQQVTLSCSPISGHRSVSWYQQTPGQGLQFLFEYFSETQRNKGNFPGRFSGRQFSNSRSEMNVSTLELGDSALYLCASSFLGSAKNIQYFGAGTRLSVL.

DNA of the CDR3: TGTGCCAGCAGCTATCTAGCGCCGGGGACAGATACGCAGTATTTT. Translated, it gives CASSYLAPGTDTQYF. The chain combines TRBV7-2 with TRBJ2-3, with TRBD2 as a possible D gene (6 bases). Trimming cost V 4 bases and J 3 bases, with 14 bases left between them. CDR3 length equals 15 residues. Germline V gene sequence: CDR1 SGHTA, CDR2 FQGNSA.

This clonotype came up many times. The chain is built from TRBV3-1 and TRBJ2-7; D unclear. CDR3 length: 13 residues. V was shortened by 0 bases and J by 4 bases, with 7 bases between the two germline ends. CDR1 is LGHDT and CDR2 is YNNKEL in the germline V gene (reference sequence). The chain's CDR3 is CASSQDVRYEQYF. The CDR3 DNA reads TGTGCCAGCAGCCAAGATGTACGGTACGAGCAGTACTTC.

The J gene is TRBJ2-7, the V gene TRBV3-1, with TRBD2 as a possible D gene (6 bases). This CDR3 is built from 17 residues. Germline V lookup: CDR1 LGHDT, CDR2 YNNKEL (reference sequence). V was clipped by 1 base and J by 2 bases, with 18 bases between them. The CDR3 is CASSQGQGGSYPYEQYF. The CDR3 region has the DNA TGTGCCAGCAGCCAAGGCCAAGGAGGGAGTTATCCCTACGAGCAGTACTTC.

About this clonotype itself: At one end, the junction sequence differs from germline, possibly due to a read error. This rearrangement joins TRBV6-8 to TRBJ2-1; perhaps TRBD2 as D (6 bases). The CDR3 totals 16 residues. CDR1 is MNHGY, CDR2 SAAAGT, per germline. The CDR3 DNA follows: TGTGCCTGCTACCGGGACTCCCCCTCCATATACAATGAGCAGGTCTTC. As protein: CACYRDSPSIYNEQVF.

This clonotype was seen a few times. The chain combines TRBV11-2 with TRBJ2-1, with TRBD2 matching over 7 bases. Per the germline V gene, CDR1 is SGHAT and CDR2 is FQNNGV. V was pared by 3 bases and J by 3 bases, with 8 bases of the junction left unmatched. The CDR3 sequence is 16 residues long. The DNA for the CDR3 is TGTGCCAGCAGCTTCCAGATGGGGGGGGGCTACAATGAGCAGTTCTTC. Translation gives CASSFQMGGGYNEQFF.